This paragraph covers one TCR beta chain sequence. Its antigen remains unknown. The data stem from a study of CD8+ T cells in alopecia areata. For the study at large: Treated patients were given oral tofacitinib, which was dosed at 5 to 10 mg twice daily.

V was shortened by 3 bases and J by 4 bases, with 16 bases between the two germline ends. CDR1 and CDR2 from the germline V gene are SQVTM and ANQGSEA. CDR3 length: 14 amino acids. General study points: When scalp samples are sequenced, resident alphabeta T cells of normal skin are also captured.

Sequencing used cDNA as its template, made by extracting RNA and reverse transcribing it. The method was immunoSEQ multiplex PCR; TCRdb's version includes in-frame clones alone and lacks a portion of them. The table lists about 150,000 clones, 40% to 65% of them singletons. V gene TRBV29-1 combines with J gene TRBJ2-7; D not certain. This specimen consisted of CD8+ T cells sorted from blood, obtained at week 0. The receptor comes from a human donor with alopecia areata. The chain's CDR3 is CSVEGTAESYEQYF. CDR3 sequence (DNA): TGCAGCGTTGAGGGTACAGCAGAATCTTACGAGCAGTACTTC.